This T cell receptor beta chain was captured by sequencing in a study of neoadjuvant anti-PD-1 for oral cavity cancer. CDR1 is MNHEY and CDR2 is SMNVEV in the germline V gene (reference sequence). The V gene lost 4 bases and the J gene lost 0 bases, with 10 bases spanning the gap. This CDR3 region has 15 residues. Noted time point: after neoadjuvant nivolumab, at surgical resection. Clones were read by immunoSEQ multiplex PCR, and TCRdb kept only the in-frame ones, dropping some. The sample shows some 14,000 clones, nearly 75% of them seen only once. Sample: PBMCs, taken after nivolumab (anti-PD-1) treatment. The V and J genes are TRBV27 and TRBJ2-1; the D gene could be TRBD1 or TRBD2 (5 bases each). This receptor was obtained from a person aged 35-80 years with oral cavity squamous cell carcinoma. CDR3 nucleotide sequence: TGTGCCAGCAGTTGGGGCGGACTCTCCTACAATGAGCAGTTCTTC. It translates to CASSWGGLSYNEQFF.